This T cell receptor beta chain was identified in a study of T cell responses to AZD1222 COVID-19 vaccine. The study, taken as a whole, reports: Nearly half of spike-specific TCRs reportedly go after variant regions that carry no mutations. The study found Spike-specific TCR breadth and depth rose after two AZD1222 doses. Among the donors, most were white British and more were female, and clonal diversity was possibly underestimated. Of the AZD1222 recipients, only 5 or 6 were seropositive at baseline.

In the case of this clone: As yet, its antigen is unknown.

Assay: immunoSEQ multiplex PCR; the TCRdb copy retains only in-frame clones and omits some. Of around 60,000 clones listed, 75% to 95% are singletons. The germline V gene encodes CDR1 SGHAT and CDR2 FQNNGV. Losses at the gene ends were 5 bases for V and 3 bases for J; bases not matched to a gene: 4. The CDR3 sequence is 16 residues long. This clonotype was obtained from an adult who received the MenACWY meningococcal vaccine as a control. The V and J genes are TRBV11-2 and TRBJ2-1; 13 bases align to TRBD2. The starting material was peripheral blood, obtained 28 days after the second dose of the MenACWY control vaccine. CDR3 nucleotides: TGTGCCAGCAGCCCGGGGACTAGCGGGAACTACAATGAGCAGTTCTTC. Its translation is CASSPGTSGNYNEQFF.